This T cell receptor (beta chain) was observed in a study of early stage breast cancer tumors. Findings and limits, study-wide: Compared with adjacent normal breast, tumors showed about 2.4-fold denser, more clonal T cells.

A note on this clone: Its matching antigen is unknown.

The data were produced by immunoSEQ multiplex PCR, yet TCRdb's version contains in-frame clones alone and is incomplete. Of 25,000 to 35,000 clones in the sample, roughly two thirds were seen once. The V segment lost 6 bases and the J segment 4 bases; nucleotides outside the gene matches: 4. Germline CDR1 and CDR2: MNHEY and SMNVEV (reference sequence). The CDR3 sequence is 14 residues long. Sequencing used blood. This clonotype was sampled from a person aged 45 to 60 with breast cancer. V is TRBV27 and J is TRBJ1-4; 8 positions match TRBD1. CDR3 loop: CASSDRGLNEKLFF. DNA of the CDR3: TGTGCCAGCAGCGACAGGGGCCTTAATGAAAAACTGTTTTTT.